The next 30 T cell receptor beta chains were all read from a single sample in a study of regulatory T cells in long-lasting Graves disease (dated by TCRdb to the early 2020s). The sample's time point label, in plain terms: newly diagnosed GD, antithyroid drugs for less than 3 months. RNA was extracted from PBMCs in TRIzol for both TCR sequencing and RNA sequencing. Library generation was performed with multiplex PCR. The sequencer listed for this sample is Illumina HiSeq 4000. To build TCR beta libraries, CDR3 regions were amplified by Arm-PCR using iRepertoire HTBI primers. The public reads were run again by TCRdb, first through fastp at Q25 and then through MiXCR, and only productive beta chains were kept. Every distinct CDR3 protein forms one entry, paired with its most common genes and DNA. A total of hundreds of thousands of distinct CDR3 sequences appear in this sample, roughly a sixth of them only once. Clones ranked in the top ten supply roughly 27% of the sample.

This same sample was also part of a study on T cells in Graves' hyperthyroidism and ophthalmopathy.

The sample was peripheral blood mononuclear cells (PBMCs), taken at new diagnosis, from a patient treated with antithyroid drugs. These receptors all stem from a man aged 35-49 years with Graves disease. Donor details come from another sample of the same person, matched by shared clones.

The rearrangement links TRBV10-3 to TRBJ2-1; D is tentatively TRBD1 or TRBD2 (5 bases each). The CDR3 sequence is 15 residues long. V was trimmed by 6 bases and J by 10 bases, leaving 22 bases between them. Germline CDR1 ENHRY, CDR2 SYGVKD. For the CDR3, the DNA is TGTGCCATCAGACCCTCCGGGACCCAAGTCGAAGAGCAGTTCTTC. It translates to CAIRPSGTQVEEQFF.

A word on this clonotype: This sequence may be a read error, since a much larger clone differs from it by one base. The V gene is TRBV12-3 or TRBV12-4, the J gene TRBJ2-5; D possibly corresponds to TRBD2 (6 bases). The CDR3 sequence is 13 residues long. This chain's CDR3 is CASSGGVGETQHF. In DNA, the CDR3 is TGTGCCAGCAGTGGAGGGGTTGGGGAGACCCAGCACTTC.

This clonotype was seen ten or more times. The CDR3 region is CASSFSGENTEAFF. CDR3 DNA: TGTGCCAGCAGCTTTTCTGGGGAGAACACTGAAGCTTTCTTT. The V and J genes are TRBV11-1 and TRBJ1-1; D is undetermined. This CDR3 has 14 amino acids. Germline lookup yields CDR1 SGHAT and CDR2 FQDESV (reference sequence). Deletions cut 3 bases from V and 1 base from J, with 9 bases between.

The chain employs TRBV4-3 and TRBJ1-1; D might be TRBD1 (6 bases). V lost 2 bases to trimming and J lost 1 base, with 8 bases between them. CDR3 length: 14 amino acids. The V gene's germline CDR1 is LGHNA and CDR2 YSLEER. CDR3 protein: CASSQSTGNTEAFF. The CDR3 DNA reads TGCGCCAGCAGCCAATCGACAGGGAACACTGAAGCTTTCTTT.

This clonotype has at least ten counts. The chain carries TRBV28 and TRBJ2-2; 8 nucleotides agree with TRBD1. V was clipped by 5 bases and J by 3 bases; unmatched bases: 17. Germline loops: CDR1 MDHEN, CDR2 SYDVKM. This CDR3 has 19 amino acids. CDR3 bases: TGTGCCAGCAGTGTTAAGGACAGGGAGCCTAGCGTGTACACCGGGGAGCTGTTTTTT. Translating it yields CASSVKDREPSVYTGELFF.

The chain is built from TRBV4-3 and TRBJ2-3; a possible D gene is TRBD2 (5 bases). V gave up 1 base and J gave up 5 bases, with 13 bases separating them. Germline assignment: CDR1 LGHNA and CDR2 YSLEER. The CDR3 covers 15 residues. The CDR3 region has the DNA TGCGCCAGCAGCCAAGCCCTAGCTGGGGAAGATACGCAGTATTTT. This codes for CASSQALAGEDTQYF.

In its sample, this clonotype was seen many times. The V call is TRBV7-2, the J call TRBJ2-7, with 8 bases that match TRBD2. This CDR3 is 18 amino acids long. The V gene end was trimmed by 2 bases and the J gene end by 7 bases; junction bases not matched to a gene: 19. Germline CDR1 reads SGHTA; CDR2 reads FQGNSA. CDR3 DNA: TGTGCCAGCAGCTTACGGGTAGCGGGGAACTTTTTTGGTGGAGAGCAGTACTTC. Its protein product is CASSLRVAGNFFGGEQYF.

This clonotype showed up many times. The chain couples TRBV27 to TRBJ2-7, with 9 positions matching TRBD2. V lost 5 bases to trimming and J lost 1 base; unmatched junction nucleotides: 6. Germline V gene sequence: CDR1 MNHEY, CDR2 SMNVEV (reference sequence). There are 15 residues in the CDR3. CDR3 DNA sequence: TGTGCCAGCAGTCGGACTAGCGATCCTTCCTACGAGCAGTACTTC. It yields the protein CASSRTSDPSYEQYF.

This clonotype has ten or more counts. The chain carries TRBV10-3 and TRBJ2-7; 10 bases are a match to TRBD1. V lost 8 bases, J lost 2 bases, and 6 bases stayed unmatched. Germline lookup yields CDR1 ENHRY and CDR2 SYGVKD. The CDR3 runs 14 residues. In DNA, the CDR3 is TGTGCCATCGGGGAGACAGGGGGCACCTACGAGCAGTACTTC. Amino acid sequence: CAIGETGGTYEQYF.

The CDR3 spells CASSGGSGTGGSNEQFF. The CDR3, as DNA: TGTGCCAGCAGCGGCGGCTCCGGGACAGGGGGGAGCAATGAGCAGTTCTTC. The chain couples TRBV9 to TRBJ2-1; 11 bases fit TRBD1. This CDR3 has 17 amino acids. V dropped 3 bases and J dropped 6; count of bases not matched to a gene: 11. CDR1 is SGDLS, CDR2 YYNGEE, per germline.

A remark on this clonotype: A much larger clone differs by one base, so this may be a read error. The chain is built from TRBV2 and TRBJ1-1; perhaps TRBD1 as D (6 bases). The V end was cut by 8 bases, the J end by 5 bases, with 18 bases between. CDR3 length equals 14 residues. Germline loops: CDR1 SNHLY, CDR2 FYNNEI. The CDR3 region is CASDRGSIRTEAFF. DNA of the CDR3: TGTGCCAGCGATAGGGGGAGCATACGGACTGAAGCTTTCTTT.

Regarding this clonotype: Here the CDR3 omits its conserved ending phenylalanine or tryptophan, so a read error is the likely source. V is TRBV5-1 and J is TRBJ2-3; 7 bases agree with TRBD2. The length of the CDR3 is 14 residues. V was clipped by 1 base and J by 1 base; unmatched bases: 0. In germline, CDR1 is SGHRS, CDR2 YFSETQ. The CDR3 region is CASSLTSGTDTQYS. The CDR3 coding sequence is TGCGCCAGCAGCTTGACTAGCGGCACAGATACGCAGTATTCT.

This clonotype was detected many times. The rearrangement uses TRBV12-3 or TRBV12-4 and TRBJ2-2, with D uncertain. With 8 bases removed from V and 3 bases from J, the gap between germline ends came to 16 bases. CDR3 length: 15 residues. The CDR3 is CASALFGSDTGELFF. In DNA, the CDR3 is TGTGCCAGCGCTTTGTTTGGAAGTGACACCGGGGAGCTGTTTTTT.

This clonotype was found many times. The chain uses TRBV19 and TRBJ1-5; 8 bases match TRBD1. The CDR3 contains 16 residues. CDR1 is LNHDA, CDR2 SQIVND, per germline (reference sequence). The V gene end was trimmed by 8 bases and the J gene end by 7 bases; junction bases not matched to a gene: 16. CDR3 in amino acids: CASGRAGRGRVQPQHF. The CDR3 DNA sequence: TGTGCCAGTGGACGGGCGGGCAGGGGGCGCGTACAGCCCCAGCATTTT. The complete variable domain, with remaining parts taken from reference TRBV19 and TRBJ1-5, reads DGGITQSPKYLFRKEGQNVTLSCEQNLNHDAMYWYRQDPGQGLRLIYYSQIVNDFQKGDIAEGYSVSREKKESFPLTVTSAQKNPTAFYLCASGRAGRGRVQPQHFGDGTRLSIL.

The table lists this clonotype with many counts. The V gene is TRBV5-1, the J gene TRBJ2-3, with 8 bases matching TRBD2. The V gene end was trimmed by 4 bases and the J gene end by 3 bases; junction bases not matched to a gene: 7. CDR1 is SGHRS, CDR2 YFSETQ, per germline. The CDR3 spans 15 residues. Written as DNA, the CDR3 is TGCGCCAGCAGCCCCGGGGGGGCCGGAACAGATACGCAGTATTTT. It yields the protein CASSPGGAGTDTQYF.

This clonotype was picked up many times. The chain links TRBV18 to TRBJ1-1; 7 bases are a match to TRBD1. Per germline, CDR1 KGHSH and CDR2 LQKENI. V shed 2 bases and J 7 bases; nucleotides not matched to a gene: 7. The CDR3 sequence is 14 residues long. The CDR3 sequence is CASSPSQGYGEAFF. In DNA, the CDR3 is TGTGCCAGCTCACCATCACAGGGGTACGGTGAAGCTTTCTTT. Based on the CDR3 plus reference TRBV18 and TRBJ1-1, the full variable domain is NAGVMQNPRHLVRRRGQEARLRCSPMKGHSHVYWYRQLPEEGLKFMVYLQKENIIDESGMPKERFSAEFPKEGPSILRIQQVVRGDSAAYFCASSPSQGYGEAFFGQGTRLTVV.

This clonotype occurred once. The rearrangement joins TRBV18 to TRBJ1-1; D unclear. The CDR3 extends over 14 amino acids. The V end was cut by 1 base, the J end by 3 bases, with 9 bases between. Germline V gives CDR1 KGHSH, CDR2 LQKENI. CDR3 protein: CASSPQARDTEAFF. The CDR3 DNA is TGTGCCAGCTCACCACAGGCGCGGGACACTGAAGCTTTCTTT.

On this clonotype: This may stem from a read error, because a much larger clone lies one nucleotide away. In nucleotides, the CDR3 is TGTGCCAGCAGTGGGAGGACTAGCGGTGCGAACACCGGGGAGCTGTTTTTT. Translation gives CASSGRTSGANTGELFF. V is TRBV27 and J is TRBJ2-2, with TRBD2 identical over 10 bases. Germline CDR1 and CDR2: MNHEY and SMNVEV (reference sequence). The length of the CDR3 is 17 residues. With V trimmed by 5 bases and J by 0 bases, 6 bases remained unmatched.

This clonotype has at least ten counts. The chain joins TRBV15 to TRBJ2-7, with a possible D match to TRBD2 (6 bases). Germline V lookup: CDR1 LNHNV, CDR2 YYDKDF (reference sequence). The CDR3 spans 14 residues. V gave up 1 base and J gave up 0 bases, with 7 bases separating them. CDR3 region: CATSRGGDSYEQYF. DNA of the CDR3: TGTGCCACCAGCAGAGGGGGGGACTCCTACGAGCAGTACTTC.

This clonotype was picked up many times. V is TRBV28 and J is TRBJ2-7; 7 bases map to TRBD2. Germline values: CDR1 MDHEN, CDR2 SYDVKM. The CDR3 spans 15 residues. Trimming took 8 bases from V and 7 from J; bases not matched to a gene: 17. The CDR3 loop reads CASRGGGTSTREQYF. CDR3 sequence (DNA): TGTGCCAGCCGTGGGGGGGGGACTTCCACGAGGGAGCAGTACTTC.

This clonotype was recorded at least ten times. This chain joins TRBV6-1 and TRBJ2-4, with TRBD2 as a possible D gene (5 bases). Trimming pared 8 bases from V and 3 bases from J, leaving 20 bases between. The CDR3 has 16 residues. Germline CDR1 MNHNS, CDR2 SASEGT. CDR3 DNA sequence: TGTGCCAGCCGACCCGGAGACTATTGGGGCAAAAACATTCAGTACTTC. Translating gives CASRPGDYWGKNIQYF.

In this sample, this clonotype turned up many times. This chain joins TRBV15 and TRBJ2-3, with D perhaps TRBD2 (6 bases). Germline assignment: CDR1 LNHNV and CDR2 YYDKDF (reference sequence). V was clipped by 3 bases and J by 4 bases, with 11 bases between them. The CDR3 extends over 14 amino acids. This CDR3 reads CATSSLLASDTQYF. In DNA, the CDR3 is TGTGCCACCAGCAGTCTACTAGCTTCAGATACGCAGTATTTT.

This clonotype was counted ten times or more. The chain has TRBV20-1 and TRBJ2-7; the D gene is possibly TRBD1 (5 bases). Looked up from germline, CDR1 is DFQATT and CDR2 is SNEGSKA (reference sequence). The germline V and J ends were trimmed by 1 base and 0 bases, with 7 bases remaining between them. The length of the CDR3 is 13 residues. CDR3 nucleotide sequence: TGCAGTGCTAGAGGGACACGCTCCTACGAGCAGTACTTC. Translated: CSARGTRSYEQYF.

This clonotype appeared many times. This chain links TRBV5-1 with TRBJ2-7; a weak D match, TRBD1 (5 bases). The CDR3 covers 13 residues. Germline V gives CDR1 SGHRS, CDR2 YFSETQ. The V end lost 4 bases, the J end lost 0 bases, and 8 bases lay between the germline ends. The CDR3 nucleotides are TGCGCCAGCAGCCCGGACAACTCCTACGAGCAGTACTTC. Protein sequence: CASSPDNSYEQYF. Full variable domain (missing parts from reference TRBV5-1 and TRBJ2-7): KAGVTQTPRYLIKTRGQQVTLSCSPISGHRSVSWYQQTPGQGLQFLFEYFSETQRNKGNFPGRFSGRQFSNSRSEMNVSTLELGDSALYLCASSPDNSYEQYFGPGTRLTVT.

The gene calls are TRBV5-4 and TRBJ2-1; D gene unclear. Trimming removed 0 bases from V and 3 bases from J, with 10 bases in between. CDR1 SGHNT and CDR2 YYREEE come from the germline V gene (reference sequence). This CDR3 spans 15 amino acids. CDR3: CASSLELAIYNEQFF. In DNA, the CDR3 is TGTGCCAGCAGCTTGGAACTCGCGATCTACAATGAGCAGTTCTTC. The complete variable domain, with remaining parts taken from reference TRBV5-4 and TRBJ2-1, reads ETGVTQSPTHLIKTRGQQVTLRCSSQSGHNTVSWYQQALGQGPQFIFQYYREEENGRGNFPPRFSGLQFPNYSSELNVNALELDDSALYLCASSLELAIYNEQFFGPGTRLTVL.

Worth noting for this clonotype: One base away lies a much larger clone, so this may be a sequencing read error. J is TRBJ2-1 and V is TRBV28; D possibly corresponds to TRBD1 (6 bases). The CDR3 length is 11 residues. From germline, CDR1 is MDHEN and CDR2 SYDVKM. The CDR3 coding sequence is TGTGCCAGCATCGCCGGGCAGGGGAAGTACTTC. Translation gives CASIAGQGKYF.

The gene calls are TRBV4-2 and TRBJ2-7; TRBD1 or TRBD2 may be the D gene (5 bases each). In germline, CDR1 is LGHNA, CDR2 YNFKEQ. The ends were cut back, 0 bases at V and 4 bases at J, with 22 bases in the middle. There are 18 residues in the CDR3. CDR3 residues: CASSQDRLTGTASYEQYF. CDR3 in DNA: TGTGCCAGCAGCCAAGATCGATTAACGGGGACGGCTTCGTACGAGCAGTACTTC.

This clonotype appeared many times. This chain joins TRBV18 and TRBJ1-3; D is unresolved. Trimming removed 3 bases at V and 0 bases at J, with 3 bases between. CDR1 KGHSH and CDR2 LQKENI come from the germline V gene. The length of the CDR3 is 13 residues. The CDR3 loop is CASSPFSGNTIYF. CDR3 sequence (DNA): TGTGCCAGCTCACCGTTCTCTGGAAACACCATATATTTT.

This chain links TRBV7-3 with TRBJ1-2, with a tentative D call TRBD1 (6 bases). Between the trimmed V and J ends, which lost 5 bases and 4 bases, there was a span of 14 bases. Per germline, CDR1 SGHTA and CDR2 FQGTGA. CDR3 length: 14 amino acids. The CDR3 spells CASSLREGGYGYTF. CDR3 DNA sequence: TGTGCCAGCAGCCTTAGAGAGGGGGGCTATGGCTACACCTTC.

This clonotype was seen a few times. A much larger clone lies a single base off, so this may be a read error. The chain carries TRBV6-2 or TRBV6-3 and TRBJ2-7; 8 nucleotides line up with TRBD1. The germline CDR1 and CDR2 sequences are MNHEY and SVGEGT. This CDR3 has 14 residues. J was trimmed by 2 bases and V by 6 bases; bases with no gene match: 6. CDR3 sequence (DNA): TGTGCCAGCAGCCAGACAGGGGAGGCCTACGAGCAGTACTTC. It codes for CASSQTGEAYEQYF.